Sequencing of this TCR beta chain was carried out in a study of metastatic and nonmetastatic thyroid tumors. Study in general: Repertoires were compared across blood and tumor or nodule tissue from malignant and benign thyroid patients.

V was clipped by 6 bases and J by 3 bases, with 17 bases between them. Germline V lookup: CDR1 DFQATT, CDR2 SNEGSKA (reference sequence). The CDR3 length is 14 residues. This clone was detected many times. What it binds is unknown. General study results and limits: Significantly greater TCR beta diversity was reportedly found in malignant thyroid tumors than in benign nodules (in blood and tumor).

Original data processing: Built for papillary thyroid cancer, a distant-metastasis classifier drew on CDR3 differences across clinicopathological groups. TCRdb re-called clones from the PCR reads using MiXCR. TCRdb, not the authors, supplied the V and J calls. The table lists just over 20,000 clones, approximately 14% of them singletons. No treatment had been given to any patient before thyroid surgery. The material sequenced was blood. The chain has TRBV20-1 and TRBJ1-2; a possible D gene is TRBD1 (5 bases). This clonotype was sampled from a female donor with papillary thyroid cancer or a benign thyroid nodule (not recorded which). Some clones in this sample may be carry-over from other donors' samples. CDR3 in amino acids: CSADAGAGDYGYTF. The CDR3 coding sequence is TGCAGTGCAGATGCCGGGGCTGGGGACTATGGCTACACCTTC.